This TCR beta chain was sequenced during a study of T cell responses to AZD1222 COVID-19 vaccine. Study conclusions and caveats: The study identified only a handful of AZD1222 recipients as seropositive at baseline. Rises in breadth and depth of Spike-specific TCRs came after two AZD1222 doses.

Method: immunoSEQ multiplex PCR; TCRdb's copy keeps in-frame clones and lacks some. Among about 88,000 clones listed, 75% to 95% were seen once. In the case of this clone: The antigen remains undetermined.

This CDR3 has 15 amino acids. Per germline, CDR1 SGDLS and CDR2 YYNGEE. V was pared by 4 bases and J by 4 bases, with 7 bases of the junction left unmatched. This TCR came from an adult who received the AZD1222 COVID-19 vaccine. The chain uses TRBV9 and TRBJ2-3, with TRBD2 identical over 9 bases. Sample: peripheral blood, taken 28 days after the second AZD1222 dose. This CDR3 reads CASSQSGGSPDTQYF. For the CDR3, the DNA is TGTGCCAGCAGCCAGAGCGGGGGGTCCCCAGATACGCAGTATTTT.